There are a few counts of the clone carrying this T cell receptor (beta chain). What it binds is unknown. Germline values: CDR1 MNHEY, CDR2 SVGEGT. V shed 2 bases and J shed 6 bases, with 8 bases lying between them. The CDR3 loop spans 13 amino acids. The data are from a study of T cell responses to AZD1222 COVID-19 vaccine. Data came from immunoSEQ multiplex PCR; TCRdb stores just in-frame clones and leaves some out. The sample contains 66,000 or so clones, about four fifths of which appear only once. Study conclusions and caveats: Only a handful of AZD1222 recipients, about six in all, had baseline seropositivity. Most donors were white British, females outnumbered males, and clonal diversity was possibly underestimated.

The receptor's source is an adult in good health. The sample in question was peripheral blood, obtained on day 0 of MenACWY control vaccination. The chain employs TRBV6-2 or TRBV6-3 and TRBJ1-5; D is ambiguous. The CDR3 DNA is TGTGCCAGCAGTTACGACAACCTTCAGCCCCAGCATTTT. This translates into CASSYDNLQPQHF.